This TCR beta chain was recorded in a study of response to subunit inactivated influenza vaccine. In its sample, this clonotype was seen a few times. The antigen remains undetermined. Via MiXCR, TCRdb re-called the RT-PCR reads, giving one row per CDR3 protein. Here the sample spans just over 300,000 distinct CDR3 sequences, around a fifth being singletons. CDR1 and CDR2 (germline): MGHRA, YSYEKL. The CDR3 totals 16 residues. V lost 1 base and J lost 5, with 18 bases in between. Findings and caveats of the study: Only a handful of new T cells, the authors suggested, are recruited with each seasonal influenza vaccination.

The source material was PBMCs from blood, sampled about 19 months after vaccination. V usage is TRBV4-1 and J usage is TRBJ2-7; TRBD2 is a possible D gene (6 bases). This clonotype was sampled from a man in his fifties or sixties who received an inactivated influenza vaccine. CDR3 sequence: CASSQGWGLRGNEQYF. For the CDR3, the DNA is TGCGCCAGCAGCCAAGGATGGGGACTTCGCGGTAACGAGCAGTACTTC.